A selection of T cell receptor beta chains follows, all from one sample in a study of shared clonotypes between healthy human individuals. The method was immunoSEQ multiplex PCR; TCRdb's version includes in-frame clones alone and lacks a portion of them. The sample contains about 380,000 clones, about 96% of which appear only once. Sequencing used memory CD8+ T cells sorted from blood. These receptors came from a man younger than 45 in good health. CDR3s leave out the opening cysteine and the closing phenylalanine or tryptophan.

CDR3	V	J
ASSLAERSSYEQY	TRBV11-2	TRBJ2-7
ASTSTGGNTEAF	TRBV28	TRBJ1-1
ASSKVPGGYGYT	TRBV21-1	TRBJ1-2
ASSLPPQETQY	TRBV19	TRBJ2-5
ASSHTSVYEQY	TRBV6-5	TRBJ2-7
ASSAPRGEGTLRETQY	TRBV9	TRBJ2-5
ASSLVVKPTSTTNLYEQY	TRBV5-1	TRBJ2-7
ASRREFDTGELF	TRBV5-1	TRBJ2-2
ASRTFSGNTIY	TRBV5-1	TRBJ1-3
ASSSTGGSYNEQF	TRBV5-1	TRBJ2-1
ASSGSGGTDTQY	TRBV10-1	TRBJ2-3
AWSVRGTGANVLT	TRBV30	TRBJ2-6
ASSLGSDTQY	TRBV28	TRBJ2-3
ASSLMAETQY	TRBV11-2	TRBJ2-5
ASSLGGPRRAF	TRBV13	TRBJ2-1
ASSWTSYEQY	TRBV7-2	TRBJ2-7
ASSELVRTGELF	TRBV10-2	TRBJ2-2
ASSRYHSGNTIY	TRBV19	TRBJ1-3
ASSLQQNTEAF	TRBV11-2	TRBJ1-1
ATSRDHRTGVKPYEQY	TRBV15	TRBJ2-7
ASSIWGQTPNQPQH	TRBV19	TRBJ1-5
ASTPGSIMYYGYT	TRBV6-6	TRBJ1-2
ASSFPNREQF	TRBV27	TRBJ2-1
ASSYGTSGTGELF	TRBV6-5	TRBJ2-2
ASSLVGIYNEQF	TRBV28	TRBJ2-1
ASSRSGTVTDTQY	TRBV6-6	TRBJ2-3
AIPARHNEQF	TRBV27	TRBJ2-1
ASSLRTDPKNIQY	TRBV5-1	TRBJ2-4
ASSVDRGERAF	TRBV5-6	TRBJ1-1
AWSVWRKGDSPLH	TRBV30	TRBJ1-6